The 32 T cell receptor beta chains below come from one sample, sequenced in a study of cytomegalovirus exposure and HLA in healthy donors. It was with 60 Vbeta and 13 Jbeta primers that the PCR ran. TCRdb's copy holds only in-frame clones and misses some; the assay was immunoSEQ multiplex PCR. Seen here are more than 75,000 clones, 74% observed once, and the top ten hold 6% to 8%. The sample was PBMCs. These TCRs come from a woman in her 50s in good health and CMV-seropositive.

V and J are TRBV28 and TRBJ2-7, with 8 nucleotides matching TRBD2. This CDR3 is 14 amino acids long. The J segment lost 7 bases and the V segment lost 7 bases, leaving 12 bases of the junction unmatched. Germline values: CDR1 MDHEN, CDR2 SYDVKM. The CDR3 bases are TGTGCCAGCACCCGGGCAGGACTAGCTAGGGAGCAGTACTTC. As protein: CASTRAGLAREQYF.

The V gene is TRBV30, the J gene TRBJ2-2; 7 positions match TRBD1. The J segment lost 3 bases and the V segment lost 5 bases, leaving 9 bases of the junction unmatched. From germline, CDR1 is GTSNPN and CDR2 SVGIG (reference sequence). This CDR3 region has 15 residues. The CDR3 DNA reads TGTGCCTGGGCTGACAGGGTCATTTACACCGGGGAGCTGTTTTTT. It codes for CAWADRVIYTGELFF.

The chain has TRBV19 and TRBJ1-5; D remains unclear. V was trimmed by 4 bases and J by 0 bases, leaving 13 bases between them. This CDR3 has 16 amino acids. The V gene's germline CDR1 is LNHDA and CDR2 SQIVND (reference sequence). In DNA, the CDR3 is TGTGCCAGTAGTACCGTCCCGAGGGTTAGCAATCAGCCCCAGCATTTT. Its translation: CASSTVPRVSNQPQHF.

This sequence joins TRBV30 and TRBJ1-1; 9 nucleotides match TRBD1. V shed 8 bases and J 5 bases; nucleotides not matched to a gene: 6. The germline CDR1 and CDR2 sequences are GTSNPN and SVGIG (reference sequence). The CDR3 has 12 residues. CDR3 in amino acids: CATGGRGTEAFF. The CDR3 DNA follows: TGTGCCACAGGGGGCCGGGGAACTGAAGCTTTCTTT. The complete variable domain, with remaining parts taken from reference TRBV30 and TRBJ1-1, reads SQTIHQWPATLVQPVGSPLSLECTVEGTSNPNLYWYRQAAGRGLQLLFYSVGIGQISSEVPQNLSASRPQDRQFILSSKKLLLSDSGFYLCATGGRGTEAFFGQGTRLTVV.

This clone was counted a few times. This chain's CDR3 is CAIKAAVVQETQYF. The CDR3 DNA reads TGTGCCATCAAGGCGGCAGTCGTACAAGAGACCCAGTACTTC. The rearrangement links TRBV10-3 to TRBJ2-5; no clear D. This CDR3 has 14 amino acids. Germline V gene sequence: CDR1 ENHRY, CDR2 SYGVKD. V was pared by 7 bases and J by 2 bases, with 14 bases between.

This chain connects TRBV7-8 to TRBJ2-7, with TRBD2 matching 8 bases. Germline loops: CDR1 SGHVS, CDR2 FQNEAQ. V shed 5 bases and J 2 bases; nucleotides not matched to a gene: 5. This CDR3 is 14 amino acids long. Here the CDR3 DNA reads TGTGCCAGCAGCGTTCCGGGACTAGCCTACGAGCAGTACTTC. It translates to CASSVPGLAYEQYF.

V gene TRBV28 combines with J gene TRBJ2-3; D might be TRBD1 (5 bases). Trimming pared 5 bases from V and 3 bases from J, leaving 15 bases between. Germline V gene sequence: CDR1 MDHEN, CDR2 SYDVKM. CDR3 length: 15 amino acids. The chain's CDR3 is CASSPDRPGTDTQYF. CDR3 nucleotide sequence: TGTGCCAGCAGTCCTGACAGACCCGGGACAGATACGCAGTATTTT.

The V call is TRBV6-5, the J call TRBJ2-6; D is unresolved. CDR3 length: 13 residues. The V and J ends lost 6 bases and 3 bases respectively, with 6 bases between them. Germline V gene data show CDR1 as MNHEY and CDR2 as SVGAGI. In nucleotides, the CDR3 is TGTGCCAGCAGCGTGAGTGGGGCCAACGTCCTGACTTTC. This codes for CASSVSGANVLTF.

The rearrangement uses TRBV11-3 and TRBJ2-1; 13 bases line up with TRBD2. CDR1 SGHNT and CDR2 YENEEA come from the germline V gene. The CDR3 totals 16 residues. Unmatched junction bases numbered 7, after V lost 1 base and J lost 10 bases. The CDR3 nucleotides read TGTGCCAGCAGCTTAGTACTAGCGGGAGGGCCTGGGGAGCAGTTCTTC. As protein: CASSLVLAGGPGEQFF.

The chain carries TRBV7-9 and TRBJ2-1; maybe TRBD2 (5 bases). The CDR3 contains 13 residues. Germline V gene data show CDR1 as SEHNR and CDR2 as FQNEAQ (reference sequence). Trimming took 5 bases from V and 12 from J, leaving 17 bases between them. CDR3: CASSREPSKWQFF. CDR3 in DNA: TGTGCCAGCAGCCGAGAACCTAGCAAGTGGCAGTTCTTC.

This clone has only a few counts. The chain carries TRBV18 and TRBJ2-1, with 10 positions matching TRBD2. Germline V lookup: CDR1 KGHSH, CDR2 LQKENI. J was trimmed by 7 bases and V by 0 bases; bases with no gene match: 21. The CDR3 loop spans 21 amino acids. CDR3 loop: CASSPPLVQEPASGGLNEQFF. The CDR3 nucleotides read TGTGCCAGCTCACCACCGTTAGTACAGGAGCCCGCTAGCGGGGGTTTAAATGAGCAGTTCTTC.

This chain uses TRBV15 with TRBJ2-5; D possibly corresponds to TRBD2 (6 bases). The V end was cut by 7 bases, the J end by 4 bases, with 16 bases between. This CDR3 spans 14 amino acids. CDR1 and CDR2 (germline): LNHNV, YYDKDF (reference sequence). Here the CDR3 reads CATNPGDSGETQYF. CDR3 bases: TGTGCCACCAACCCGGGGGATTCGGGAGAGACCCAGTACTTC. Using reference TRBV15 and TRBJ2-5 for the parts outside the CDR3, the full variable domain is DAMVIQNPRYQVTQFGKPVTLSCSQTLNHNVMYWYQQKSSQAPKLLFHYYDKDFNNEADTPDNFQSRRPNTSFCFLDIRSPGLGDTAMYLCATNPGDSGETQYFGPGTRLLVL.

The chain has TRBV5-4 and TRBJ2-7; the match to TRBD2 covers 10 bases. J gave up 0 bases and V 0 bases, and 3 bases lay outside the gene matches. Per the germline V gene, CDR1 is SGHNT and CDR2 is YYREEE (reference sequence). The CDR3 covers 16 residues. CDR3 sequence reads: CASSLGSSGSSYEQYF. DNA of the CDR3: TGTGCCAGCAGCTTGGGGTCTAGCGGGAGCTCCTACGAGCAGTACTTC. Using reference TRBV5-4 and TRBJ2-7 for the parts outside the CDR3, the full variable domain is ETGVTQSPTHLIKTRGQQVTLRCSSQSGHNTVSWYQQALGQGPQFIFQYYREEENGRGNFPPRFSGLQFPNYSSELNVNALELDDSALYLCASSLGSSGSSYEQYFGPGTRLTVT.

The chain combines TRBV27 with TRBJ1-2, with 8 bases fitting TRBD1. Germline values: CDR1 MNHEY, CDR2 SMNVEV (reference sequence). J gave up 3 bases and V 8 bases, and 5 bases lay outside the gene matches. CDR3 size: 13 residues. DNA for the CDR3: TGTGCCAGCCGACAGGGGTGGGACTATGGCTACACCTTC. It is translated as CASRQGWDYGYTF.

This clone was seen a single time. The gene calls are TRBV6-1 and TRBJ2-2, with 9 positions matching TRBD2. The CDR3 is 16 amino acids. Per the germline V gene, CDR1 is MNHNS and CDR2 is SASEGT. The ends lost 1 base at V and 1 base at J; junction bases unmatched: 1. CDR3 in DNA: TGTGCCAGCAGTGAAGGACTAGCGGAGAACACCGGGGAGCTGTTTTTT. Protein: CASSEGLAENTGELFF.

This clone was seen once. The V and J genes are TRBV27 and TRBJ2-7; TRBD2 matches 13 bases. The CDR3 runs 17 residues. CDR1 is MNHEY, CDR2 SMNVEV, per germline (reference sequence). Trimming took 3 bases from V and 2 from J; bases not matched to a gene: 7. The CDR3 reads CASSLVTSGRAPYEQYF. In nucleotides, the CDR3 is TGTGCCAGCAGTTTGGTTACTAGCGGGAGGGCCCCCTACGAGCAGTACTTC.

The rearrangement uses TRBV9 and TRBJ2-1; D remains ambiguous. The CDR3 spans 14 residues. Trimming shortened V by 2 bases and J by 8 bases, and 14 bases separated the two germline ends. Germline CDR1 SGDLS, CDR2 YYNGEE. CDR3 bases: TGTGCCAGCAGCGTGTTCCAGTCAGGCGATGAGCAGTTCTTC. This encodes CASSVFQSGDEQFF.

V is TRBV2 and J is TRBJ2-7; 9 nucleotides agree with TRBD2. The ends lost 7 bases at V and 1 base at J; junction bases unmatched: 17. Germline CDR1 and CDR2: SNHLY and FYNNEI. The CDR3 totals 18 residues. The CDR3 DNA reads TGTGCCAGCAACACCCCTCGGGCTAGCGGGAAGGGGTCCTACGAGCAGTACTTC. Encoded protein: CASNTPRASGKGSYEQYF.

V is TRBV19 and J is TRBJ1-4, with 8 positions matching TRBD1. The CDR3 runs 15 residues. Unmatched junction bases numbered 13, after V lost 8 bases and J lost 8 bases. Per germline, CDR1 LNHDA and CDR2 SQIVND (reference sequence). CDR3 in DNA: TGTGCCAGTGTCGGCCAGACAGGGGCGGGGGAAAAACTGTTTTTT. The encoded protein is CASVGQTGAGEKLFF.

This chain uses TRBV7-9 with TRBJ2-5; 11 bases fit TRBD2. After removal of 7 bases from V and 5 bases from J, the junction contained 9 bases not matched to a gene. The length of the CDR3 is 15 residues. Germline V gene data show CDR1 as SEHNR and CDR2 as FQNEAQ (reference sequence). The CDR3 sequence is CASILGTSGQETQYF. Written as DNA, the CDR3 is TGTGCCAGCATACTCGGGACTAGCGGCCAGGAGACCCAGTACTTC.

The CDR3 nucleotides are TGTGCCAGTAGCATACTAGGCGACACAGATACGCAGTATTTT. It codes for CASSILGDTDTQYF. The J gene is TRBJ2-3, the V gene TRBV19; possibly TRBD2 for D (5 bases). The ends were cut back, 6 bases at V and 2 bases at J, with 12 bases in the middle. The CDR3 is made up of 14 amino acids. CDR1 is LNHDA, CDR2 SQIVND, per germline (reference sequence).

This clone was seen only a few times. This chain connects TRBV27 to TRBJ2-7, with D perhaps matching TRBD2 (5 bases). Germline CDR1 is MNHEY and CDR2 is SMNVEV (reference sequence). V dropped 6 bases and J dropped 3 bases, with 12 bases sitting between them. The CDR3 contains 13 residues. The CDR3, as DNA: TGTGCCAGCAGACGGACTGTATACTACGAGCAGTACTTC. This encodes CASRRTVYYEQYF.

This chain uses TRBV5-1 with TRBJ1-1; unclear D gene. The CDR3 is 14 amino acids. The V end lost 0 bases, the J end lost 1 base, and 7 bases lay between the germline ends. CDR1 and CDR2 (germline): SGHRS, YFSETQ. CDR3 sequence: CASSLVRGNTEAFF. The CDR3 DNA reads TGCGCCAGCAGCTTGGTTCGCGGGAACACTGAAGCTTTCTTT.

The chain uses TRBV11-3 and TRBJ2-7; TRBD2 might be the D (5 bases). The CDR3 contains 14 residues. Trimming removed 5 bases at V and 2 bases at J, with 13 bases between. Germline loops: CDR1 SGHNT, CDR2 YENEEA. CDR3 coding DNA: TGTGCCAGCAGCCGTGCTAGAGGGACCTACGAGCAGTACTTC. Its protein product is CASSRARGTYEQYF.

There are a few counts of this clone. Here the CDR3 reads CASSLSQSSGNTIYF. Written as DNA, the CDR3 is TGCGCCAGCAGCTTGTCACAGAGCTCTGGAAACACCATATATTTT. V and J are TRBV5-1 and TRBJ1-3; no firm D call. The V end was cut by 1 base, the J end by 0 bases, with 8 bases between. Germline assignment: CDR1 SGHRS and CDR2 YFSETQ. The CDR3 length is 15 residues.

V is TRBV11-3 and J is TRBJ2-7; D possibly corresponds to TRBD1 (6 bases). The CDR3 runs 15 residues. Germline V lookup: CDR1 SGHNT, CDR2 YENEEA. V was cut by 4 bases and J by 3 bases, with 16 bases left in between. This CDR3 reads CASSSRYRDVYEQYF. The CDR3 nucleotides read TGTGCCAGCAGCTCCCGGTACAGGGACGTCTACGAGCAGTACTTC.

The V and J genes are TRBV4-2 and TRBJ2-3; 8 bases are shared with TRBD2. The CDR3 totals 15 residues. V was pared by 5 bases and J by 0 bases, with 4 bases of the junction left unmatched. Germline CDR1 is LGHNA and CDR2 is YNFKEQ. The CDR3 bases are TGTGCCAGCAGCAAATCTAGCGGGAGCACAGATACGCAGTATTTT. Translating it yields CASSKSSGSTDTQYF.

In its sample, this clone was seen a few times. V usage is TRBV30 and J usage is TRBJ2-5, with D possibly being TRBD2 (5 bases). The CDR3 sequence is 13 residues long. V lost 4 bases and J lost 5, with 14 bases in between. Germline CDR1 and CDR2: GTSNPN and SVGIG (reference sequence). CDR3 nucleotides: TGTGCCTGGACGCCGGGATTGAGGGAGACCCAGTACTTC. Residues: CAWTPGLRETQYF.

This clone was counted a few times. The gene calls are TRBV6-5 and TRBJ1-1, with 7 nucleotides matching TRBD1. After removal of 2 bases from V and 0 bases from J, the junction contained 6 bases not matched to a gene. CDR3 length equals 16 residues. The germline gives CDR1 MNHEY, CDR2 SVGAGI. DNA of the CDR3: TGTGCCAGCAGTTACAAGAGGACAGGACTGAACACTGAAGCTTTCTTT. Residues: CASSYKRTGLNTEAFF.

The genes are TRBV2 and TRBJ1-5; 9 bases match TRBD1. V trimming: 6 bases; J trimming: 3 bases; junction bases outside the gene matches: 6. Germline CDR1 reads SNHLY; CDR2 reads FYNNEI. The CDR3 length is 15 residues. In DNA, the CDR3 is TGTGCCAGCAGAAAGGGACAGGGCCACAATCAGCCCCAGCATTTT. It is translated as CASRKGQGHNQPQHF.

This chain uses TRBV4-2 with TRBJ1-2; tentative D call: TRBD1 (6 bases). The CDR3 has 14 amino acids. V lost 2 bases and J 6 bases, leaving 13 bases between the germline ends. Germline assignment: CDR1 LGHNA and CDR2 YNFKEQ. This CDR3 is CASSQTGSYDGYTF. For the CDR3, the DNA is TGTGCCAGCAGCCAAACAGGGAGCTATGATGGCTACACCTTC.

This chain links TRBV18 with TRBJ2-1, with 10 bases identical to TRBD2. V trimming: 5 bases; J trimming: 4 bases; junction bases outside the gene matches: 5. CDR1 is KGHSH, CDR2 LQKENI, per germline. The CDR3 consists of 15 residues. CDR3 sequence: CASSIAGGMYNEQFF. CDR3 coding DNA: TGTGCCAGCTCAATAGCGGGAGGAATGTACAATGAGCAGTTCTTC.